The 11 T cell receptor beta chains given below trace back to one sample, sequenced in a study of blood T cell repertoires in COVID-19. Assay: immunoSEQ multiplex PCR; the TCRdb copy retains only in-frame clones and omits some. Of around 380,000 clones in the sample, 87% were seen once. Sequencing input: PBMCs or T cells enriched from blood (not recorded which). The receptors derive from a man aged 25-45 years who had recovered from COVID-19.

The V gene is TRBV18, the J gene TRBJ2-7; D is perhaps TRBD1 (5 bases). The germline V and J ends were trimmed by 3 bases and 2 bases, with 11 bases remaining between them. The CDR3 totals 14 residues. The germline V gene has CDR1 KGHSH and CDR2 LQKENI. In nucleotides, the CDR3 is TGTGCCAGCTCACCGGACATGGGGACCTACGAGCAGTACTTC. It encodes CASSPDMGTYEQYF. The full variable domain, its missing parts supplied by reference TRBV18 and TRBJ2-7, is NAGVMQNPRHLVRRRGQEARLRCSPMKGHSHVYWYRQLPEEGLKFMVYLQKENIIDESGMPKERFSAEFPKEGPSILRIQQVVRGDSAAYFCASSPDMGTYEQYFGPGTRLTVT.

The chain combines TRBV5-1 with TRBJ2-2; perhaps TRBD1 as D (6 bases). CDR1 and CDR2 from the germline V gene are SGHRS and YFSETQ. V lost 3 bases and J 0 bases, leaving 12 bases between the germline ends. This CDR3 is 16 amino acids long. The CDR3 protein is CASSSSRGPNTGELFF. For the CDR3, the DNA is TGCGCCAGCAGCTCCTCCAGGGGCCCGAACACCGGGGAGCTGTTTTTT.

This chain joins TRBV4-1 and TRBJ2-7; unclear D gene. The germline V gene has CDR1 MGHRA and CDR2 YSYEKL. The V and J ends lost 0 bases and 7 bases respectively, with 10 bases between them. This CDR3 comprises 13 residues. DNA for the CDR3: TGCGCCAGCAGCCAAGATCAGGTTTTAGAGCAGTACTTC. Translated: CASSQDQVLEQYF.

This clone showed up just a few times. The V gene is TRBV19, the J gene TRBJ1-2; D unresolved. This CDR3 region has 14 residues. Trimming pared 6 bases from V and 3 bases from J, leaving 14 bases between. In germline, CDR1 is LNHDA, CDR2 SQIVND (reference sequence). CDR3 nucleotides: TGTGCCAGTAGAACGAAGAGCTCTGACTATGGCTACACCTTC. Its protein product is CASRTKSSDYGYTF.

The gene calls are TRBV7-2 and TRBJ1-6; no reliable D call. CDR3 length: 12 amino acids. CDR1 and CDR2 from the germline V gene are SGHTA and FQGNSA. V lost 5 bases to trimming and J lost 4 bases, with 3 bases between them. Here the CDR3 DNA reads TGTGCCAGCAGCCAATATAATTCACCCCTCCACTTT. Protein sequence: CASSQYNSPLHF. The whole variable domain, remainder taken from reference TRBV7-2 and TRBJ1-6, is GAGVSQSPSNKVTEKGKDVELRCDPISGHTALYWYRQSLGQGLEFLIYFQGNSAPDKSGLPSDRFSAERTGGSVSTLTIQRTQQEDSAVYLCASSQYNSPLHFGNGTRLTVT.

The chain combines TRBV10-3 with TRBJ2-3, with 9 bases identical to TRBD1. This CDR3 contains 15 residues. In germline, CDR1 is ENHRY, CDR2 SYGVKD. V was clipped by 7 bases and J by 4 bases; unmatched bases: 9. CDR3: CAINEGQGGPDTQYF. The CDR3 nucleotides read TGTGCCATCAACGAGGGACAGGGTGGACCAGATACGCAGTATTTT.

CDR3 amino acids: CASSASYSNQPQHF. The CDR3 DNA is TGTGCCAGCAGCGCTAGTTATAGCAATCAGCCCCAGCATTTT. The chain joins TRBV9 to TRBJ1-5, with no clear D. Germline assignment: CDR1 SGDLS and CDR2 YYNGEE. The length of the CDR3 is 14 residues. Trimming pared 3 bases from V and 0 bases from J, leaving 7 bases between.

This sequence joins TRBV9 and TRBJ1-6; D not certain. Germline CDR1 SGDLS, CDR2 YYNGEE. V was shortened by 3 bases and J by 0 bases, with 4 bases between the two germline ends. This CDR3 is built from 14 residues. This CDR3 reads CASSAYSYNSPLHF. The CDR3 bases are TGTGCCAGCAGCGCTTACTCCTATAATTCACCCCTCCACTTT.

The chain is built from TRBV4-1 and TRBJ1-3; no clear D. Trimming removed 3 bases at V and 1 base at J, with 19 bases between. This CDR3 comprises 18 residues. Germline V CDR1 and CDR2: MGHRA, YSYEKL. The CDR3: CASSHRGFNRLSGNTIYF. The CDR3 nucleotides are TGCGCCAGCAGCCACCGGGGTTTTAACCGGTTATCTGGAAACACCATATATTTT.

CDR3 residues: CASSLGQGEWDQPQHF. The CDR3 DNA reads TGTGCCAGCAGCTTAGGACAGGGGGAATGGGATCAGCCCCAGCATTTT. V is TRBV7-9 and J is TRBJ1-5; the match to TRBD1 covers 9 bases. CDR1 SEHNR and CDR2 FQNEAQ come from the germline V gene (reference sequence). This CDR3 region has 16 residues. V lost 1 base to trimming and J lost 5 bases; unmatched junction nucleotides: 6.

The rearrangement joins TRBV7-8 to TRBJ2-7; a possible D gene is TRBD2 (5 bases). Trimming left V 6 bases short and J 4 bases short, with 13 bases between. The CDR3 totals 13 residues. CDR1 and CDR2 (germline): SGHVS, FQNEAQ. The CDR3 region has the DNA TGTGCCAGCAGTCCGAGGGCCGGGTACGAGCAGTACTTC. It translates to CASSPRAGYEQYF.